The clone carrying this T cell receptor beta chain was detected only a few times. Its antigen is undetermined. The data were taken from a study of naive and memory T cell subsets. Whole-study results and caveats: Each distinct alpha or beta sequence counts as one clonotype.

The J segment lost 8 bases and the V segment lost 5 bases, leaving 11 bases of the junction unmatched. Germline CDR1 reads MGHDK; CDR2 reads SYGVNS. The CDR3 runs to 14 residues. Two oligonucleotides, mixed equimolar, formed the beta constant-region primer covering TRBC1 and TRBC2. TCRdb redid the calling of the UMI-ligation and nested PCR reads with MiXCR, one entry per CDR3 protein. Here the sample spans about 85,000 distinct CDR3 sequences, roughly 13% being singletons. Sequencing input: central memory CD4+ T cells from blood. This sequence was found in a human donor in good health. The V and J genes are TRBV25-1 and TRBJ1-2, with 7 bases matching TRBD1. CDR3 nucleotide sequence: TGTGCCAGCAGTCCGGGACAGCTGATCCTAGGCTACACCTTC. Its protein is CASSPGQLILGYTF.